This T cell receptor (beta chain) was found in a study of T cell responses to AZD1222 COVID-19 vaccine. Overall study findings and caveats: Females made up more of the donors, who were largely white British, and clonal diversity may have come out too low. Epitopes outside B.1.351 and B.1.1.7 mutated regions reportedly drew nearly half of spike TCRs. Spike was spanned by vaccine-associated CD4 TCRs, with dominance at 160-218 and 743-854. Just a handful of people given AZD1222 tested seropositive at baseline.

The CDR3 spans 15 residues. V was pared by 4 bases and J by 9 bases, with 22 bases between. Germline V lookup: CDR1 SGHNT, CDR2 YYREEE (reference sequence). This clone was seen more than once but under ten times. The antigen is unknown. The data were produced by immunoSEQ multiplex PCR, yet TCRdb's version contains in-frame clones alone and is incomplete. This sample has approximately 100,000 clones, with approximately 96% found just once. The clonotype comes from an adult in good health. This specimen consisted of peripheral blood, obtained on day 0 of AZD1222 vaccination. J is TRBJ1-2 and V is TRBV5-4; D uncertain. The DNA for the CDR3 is TGTGCCAGCAGCAGCGGGGTCCTGGGTTGGGAGCGCTACACCTTC. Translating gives CASSSGVLGWERYTF.